Given below is one TCR beta chain in context. This entry comes from a study of CD8 T cells in Susac syndrome. RNA totalling about 0.45 to 1 ug underwent reverse transcription with random hexamers. TCRdb itself ran the immunoSEQ multiplex PCR reads through MiXCR, one entry per CDR3 protein. The data hold 110,000 or so distinct CDR3 sequences, with about 96% observed a single time. Source material: CD4+ T cells from PBMCs. The sequence came from a human donor in good health.

In DNA, the CDR3 is TGTGCCAGTAGGGTGGCTCTATCCGCCTACGAGCAGTACTTC. Translating gives CASRVALSAYEQYF. The V and J genes are TRBV19 and TRBJ2-7; no clear D. Trimming took off 6 bases at V and 2 bases at J, with 14 bases between the two ends. The CDR3 has 14 amino acids. The germline CDR1 and CDR2 sequences are LNHDA and SQIVND (reference sequence).